This TCR beta chain emerged from a study of blood T cells in healthy people across ages. Then a second PCR, running about 6 to 12 cycles, was carried out with a sample-barcoded 5' primer and a J-beta primer mix. TCRdb re-called the 5' RACE reads with MiXCR, one entry per CDR3 protein. The sample shows 1 million to 1.2 million distinct CDR3 sequences, 35% to 40% of them seen only once. Overall study findings and caveats: Diversity of TCR beta per million T cells declined in a roughly linear way with age.

Per-sample yields of isolated PBMCs were at least 6.5 million. Total RNA extracted from each sample amounted to at least 5.5 micrograms. In the case of this clonotype: Its matching antigen is unknown. Germline is not matched at one junction end, which may reflect a read error.

Sample: blood. This TCR was recovered from a man younger than 35 in good health.

The CDR3 DNA reads as TGTGCTAGCAGCACAGACCTCGGACGGTCCTATGGCTACACCTTC. As protein: CASSTDLGRSYGYTF. The chain has TRBV7-2 and TRBJ1-2; no definite D call. Looked up from germline, CDR1 is SGHTA and CDR2 is FQGNSA. The CDR3 is made up of 15 amino acids.